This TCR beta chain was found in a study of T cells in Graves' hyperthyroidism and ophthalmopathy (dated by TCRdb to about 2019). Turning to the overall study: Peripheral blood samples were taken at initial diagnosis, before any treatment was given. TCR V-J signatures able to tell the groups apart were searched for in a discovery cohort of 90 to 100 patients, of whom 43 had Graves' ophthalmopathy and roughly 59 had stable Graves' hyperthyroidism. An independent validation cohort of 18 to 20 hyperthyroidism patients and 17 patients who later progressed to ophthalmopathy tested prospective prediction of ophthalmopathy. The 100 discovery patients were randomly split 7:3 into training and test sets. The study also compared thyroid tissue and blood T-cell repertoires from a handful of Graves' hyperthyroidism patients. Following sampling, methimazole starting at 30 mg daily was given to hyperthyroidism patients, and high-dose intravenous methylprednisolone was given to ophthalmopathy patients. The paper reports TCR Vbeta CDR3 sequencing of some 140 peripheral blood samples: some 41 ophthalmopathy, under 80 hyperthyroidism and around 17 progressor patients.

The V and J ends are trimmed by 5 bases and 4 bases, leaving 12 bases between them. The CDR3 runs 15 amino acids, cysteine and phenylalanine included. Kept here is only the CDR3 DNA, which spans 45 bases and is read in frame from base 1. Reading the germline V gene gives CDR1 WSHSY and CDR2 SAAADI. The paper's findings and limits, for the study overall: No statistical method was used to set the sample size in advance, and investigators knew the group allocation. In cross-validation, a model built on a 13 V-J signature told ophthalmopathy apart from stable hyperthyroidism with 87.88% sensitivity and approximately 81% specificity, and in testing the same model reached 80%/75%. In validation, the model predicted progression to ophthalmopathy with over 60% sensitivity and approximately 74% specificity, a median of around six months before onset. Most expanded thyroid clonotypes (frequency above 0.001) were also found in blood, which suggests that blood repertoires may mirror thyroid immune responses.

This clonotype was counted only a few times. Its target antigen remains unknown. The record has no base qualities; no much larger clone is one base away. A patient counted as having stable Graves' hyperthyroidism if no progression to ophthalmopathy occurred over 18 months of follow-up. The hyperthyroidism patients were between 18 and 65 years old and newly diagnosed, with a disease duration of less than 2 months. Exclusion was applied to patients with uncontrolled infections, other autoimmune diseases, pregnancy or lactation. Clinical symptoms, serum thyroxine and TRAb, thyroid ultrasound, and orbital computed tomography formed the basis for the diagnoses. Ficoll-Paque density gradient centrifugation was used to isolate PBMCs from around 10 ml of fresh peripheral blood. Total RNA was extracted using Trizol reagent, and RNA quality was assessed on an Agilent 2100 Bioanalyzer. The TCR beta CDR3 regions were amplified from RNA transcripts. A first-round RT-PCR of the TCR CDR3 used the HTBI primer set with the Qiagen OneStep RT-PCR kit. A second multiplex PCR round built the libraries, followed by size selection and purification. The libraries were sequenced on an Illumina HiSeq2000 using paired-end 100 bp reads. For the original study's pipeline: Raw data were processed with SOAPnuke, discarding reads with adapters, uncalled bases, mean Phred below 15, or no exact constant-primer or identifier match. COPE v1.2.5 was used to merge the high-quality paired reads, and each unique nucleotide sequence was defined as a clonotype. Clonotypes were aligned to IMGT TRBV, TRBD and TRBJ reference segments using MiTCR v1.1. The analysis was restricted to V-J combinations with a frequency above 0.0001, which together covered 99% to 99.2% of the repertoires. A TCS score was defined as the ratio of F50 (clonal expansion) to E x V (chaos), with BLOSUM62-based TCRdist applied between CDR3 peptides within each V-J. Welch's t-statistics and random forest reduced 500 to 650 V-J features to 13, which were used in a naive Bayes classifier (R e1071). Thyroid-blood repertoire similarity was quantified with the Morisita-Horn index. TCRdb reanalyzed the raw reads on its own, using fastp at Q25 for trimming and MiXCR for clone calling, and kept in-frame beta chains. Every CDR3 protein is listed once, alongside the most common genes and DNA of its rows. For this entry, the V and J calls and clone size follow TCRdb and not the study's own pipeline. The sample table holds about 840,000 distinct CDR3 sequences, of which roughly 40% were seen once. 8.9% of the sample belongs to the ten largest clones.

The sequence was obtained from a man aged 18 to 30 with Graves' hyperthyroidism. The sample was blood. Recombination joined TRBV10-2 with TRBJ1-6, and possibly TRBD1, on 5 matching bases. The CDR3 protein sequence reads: CASSPQVGYNSPLHF. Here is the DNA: TGCGCCAGCAGTCCACAGGTGGGGTATAATTCACCCCTCCACTTT.